Listed here are 28 T cell receptor beta chains from one sample, sequenced in a study of cytomegalovirus exposure and HLA in healthy donors (dated by TCRdb to the late 2010s). The library was made by the immunoSEQ multiplex PCR assay. For the multiplex PCR, a mixture combining 60 forward primers for TCR Vbeta segments and 13 reverse primers for TCR Jbeta segments was used. In TCRdb, the immuneACCESS table is reduced to in-frame sequences with V and J assigned. These tables do not hold every clone; where another copy was compared, an unresolved V gene accounts for under half, and the others remain unexplained. Within this sample are about 130,000 clones, with about 76% of them counted one time only. About 3.7% of the sample goes to the ten largest clones. Sequencing used PBMCs. The receptors come from a male donor in good health and CMV-seronegative.

CDR3 region: CASSPGGRSSPLHF. The CDR3 coding sequence is TGTGCCAGCAGCCCAGGGGGACGGAGTTCACCCCTCCACTTT. The chain recombines TRBV28 with TRBJ1-6, with TRBD1 matching 7 bases. V lost 6 bases and J lost 9; bases outside the gene matches: 8. Germline V gene data show CDR1 as MDHEN and CDR2 as SYDVKM. This CDR3 has 14 residues. Full variable domain (outside the CDR3, taken from reference TRBV28 and TRBJ1-6): DVKVTQSSRYLVKRTGEKVFLECVQDMDHENMFWYRQDPGLGLRLIYFSYDVKMKEKGDIPEGYSVSREKKERFSLILESASTNQTSMYLCASSPGGRSSPLHFGNGTRLTVT.

This sequence joins TRBV5-5 and TRBJ1-1; 11 bases match TRBD1. CDR1 and CDR2 (germline): SGHKS, YYEKEE (reference sequence). This CDR3 spans 15 amino acids. The V gene end was trimmed by 0 bases and the J gene end by 4 bases; junction bases not matched to a gene: 2. CDR3 DNA: TGTGCCAGCAGCTTGGCCGGGACAGGGGGCACTGAAGCTTTCTTT. As protein: CASSLAGTGGTEAFF.

J is TRBJ2-5 and V is TRBV5-1; 9 nucleotides line up with TRBD2. The DNA end is a closer match to TRBJ2-7, so the J assignment may be wrong. The germline gives CDR1 SGHRS, CDR2 YFSETQ. This CDR3 comprises 14 residues. The CDR3 sequence: CASSPIAGADEQYF. CDR3 nucleotides: TGCGCCAGCAGCCCAATAGCGGGAGCCGACGAGCAGTACTTC.

The chain joins TRBV5-4 to TRBJ2-7; D may be TRBD2 (7 bases). This CDR3 comprises 16 residues. Trimming stripped 0 bases from V and 7 bases from J, with 20 bases between. Germline V CDR1 and CDR2: SGHNT, YYREEE (reference sequence). The CDR3 sequence is CASSLVGRGTPREQYF. The CDR3 DNA is TGTGCCAGCAGCTTGGTGGGGCGGGGGACACCTCGGGAGCAGTACTTC.

The gene calls are TRBV5-4 and TRBJ2-7; 9 positions agree with TRBD1. V trimming: 5 bases; J trimming: 2 bases; junction bases outside the gene matches: 5. The CDR3 is made up of 14 amino acids. Germline CDR1 SGHNT, CDR2 YYREEE (reference sequence). The DNA for the CDR3 is TGTGCCAGCAGTAACCGGGACAGGGCCTACGAGCAGTACTTC. Protein product: CASSNRDRAYEQYF.

The sample holds one count of this clone. At one boundary the junction diverges from the germline segment, which might be a read error. The same CDR3 can be traced to other DNA sequences in this sample. V is TRBV9 and J is TRBJ1-1, with 7 positions matching TRBD1. Per the germline V gene, CDR1 is SGDLS and CDR2 is YYNGEE. The CDR3 length is 15 residues. CDR3 sequence (DNA): TGTGCCAGCAGCGTAGGGCAGGGGGGTGATACTGAAGCCTTCTTT. This encodes CASSVGQGGDTEAFF.

CDR3 in DNA: TGCGCCAGCAGTTGGGGGGCGGGGGCAGGGTACGAGCAGTACTTC. Protein product: CASSWGAGAGYEQYF. The J gene is TRBJ2-7, the V gene TRBV5-1; tentatively, D is TRBD2 (7 bases). This CDR3 has 15 amino acids. V was pared by 5 bases and J by 4 bases, with 19 bases between. Looked up from germline, CDR1 is SGHRS and CDR2 is YFSETQ.

The chain joins TRBV7-2 to TRBJ1-2; TRBD1 might be the D (6 bases). Germline CDR1 and CDR2: SGHTA and FQGNSA. Trimming pared 7 bases from V and 6 bases from J, leaving 18 bases between. The CDR3 extends over 14 amino acids. CDR3 in DNA: TGTGCCAGCACCAACCCGCACGAGGGGGATGGCTACACCTTC. Translating gives CASTNPHEGDGYTF.

The chain has TRBV27 and TRBJ2-5, with TRBD2 matching over 9 bases. Per the germline V gene, CDR1 is MNHEY and CDR2 is SMNVEV (reference sequence). V was pared by 6 bases and J by 3 bases, with 5 bases of the junction left unmatched. CDR3 length: 14 amino acids. The CDR3 here is CASRLAGFKETQYF. CDR3 DNA sequence: TGTGCCAGCAGACTAGCGGGTTTCAAAGAGACCCAGTACTTC.

This sequence joins TRBV19 and TRBJ2-3; a possible D gene is TRBD2 (6 bases). The CDR3 contains 15 residues. Germline assignment: CDR1 LNHDA and CDR2 SQIVND (reference sequence). The V end lost 3 bases, the J end lost 6 bases, and 16 bases lay between the germline ends. The CDR3 is CASSIGSRGTDTQYF. CDR3 bases: TGTGCCAGTAGTATCGGGTCACGCGGGACGGATACGCAGTATTTT.

This rearrangement joins TRBV5-1 to TRBJ1-3; D unresolved. Germline-derived CDR1 and CDR2 are SGHRS and YFSETQ. V was clipped by 3 bases and J by 8 bases, with 9 bases between them. This CDR3 region has 12 residues. This CDR3 reads CASSYEGDTIYF. The CDR3 nucleotides read TGCGCCAGCAGCTATGAGGGAGACACCATATATTTT. Using reference TRBV5-1 and TRBJ1-3 for the parts outside the CDR3, the full variable domain is KAGVTQTPRYLIKTRGQQVTLSCSPISGHRSVSWYQQTPGQGLQFLFEYFSETQRNKGNFPGRFSGRQFSNSRSEMNVSTLELGDSALYLCASSYEGDTIYFGEGSWLTVV.

This chain connects TRBV10-3 to TRBJ2-7; 10 nucleotides match TRBD1. V was pared by 6 bases and J by 7 bases, with 9 bases of the junction left unmatched. CDR3 length equals 14 residues. Germline loops: CDR1 ENHRY, CDR2 SYGVKD. CDR3 DNA: TGTGCCATCAGCCTGGGACAGGGGTCCGGGGAGCAGTACTTC. Translating gives CAISLGQGSGEQYF.

The chain recombines TRBV4-1 with TRBJ2-5, with a weak D call TRBD2 (6 bases). This CDR3 is built from 15 residues. Trimming cost V 0 bases and J 5 bases, with 13 bases left between them. Germline values: CDR1 MGHRA, CDR2 YSYEKL. This CDR3 reads CASSQDGAGMETQYF. The CDR3 DNA reads as TGCGCCAGCAGCCAAGATGGTGCGGGGATGGAGACCCAGTACTTC.

The chain carries TRBV6-5 and TRBJ2-3; weak D call: TRBD2 (7 bases). V lost 8 bases and J lost 6, with 21 bases in between. CDR3 size: 15 residues. Looked up from germline, CDR1 is MNHEY and CDR2 is SVGAGI. The CDR3 sequence is CASSKGGVGHDTQYF. In nucleotides, the CDR3 is TGTGCCAGCTCAAAAGGGGGGGTGGGGCACGATACGCAGTATTTT.

The J gene is TRBJ1-5, the V gene TRBV19; D gene uncertain. The germline V gene encodes CDR1 LNHDA and CDR2 SQIVND (reference sequence). Deletions cut 3 bases from V and 6 bases from J, with 9 bases between. This CDR3 comprises 13 residues. Written as DNA, the CDR3 is TGTGCCAGTAGTATGGAGCGCGGTCAGCCCCAGCATTTT. Protein sequence: CASSMERGQPQHF.

The V call is TRBV5-1, the J call TRBJ2-1; tentative D call: TRBD1 (5 bases). The CDR3 is 14 amino acids. V lost 3 bases and J lost 3, with 10 bases in between. The germline CDR1 and CDR2 sequences are SGHRS and YFSETQ. DNA for the CDR3: TGCGCCAGCAGCTCCCTCGACAGCTACAATGAGCAGTTCTTC. This translates into CASSSLDSYNEQFF.

The chain recombines TRBV6-5 with TRBJ1-1, with TRBD1 as a possible D gene (5 bases). Per the germline V gene, CDR1 is MNHEY and CDR2 is SVGAGI. V was cut by 2 bases and J by 1 base, with 8 bases left in between. The CDR3 sequence is 14 residues long. CDR3 amino acids: CASSYRGRNTEAFF. CDR3 DNA: TGTGCCAGCAGTTACAGGGGCCGGAACACTGAAGCTTTCTTT.

The rearrangement joins TRBV9 to TRBJ2-1; D may be TRBD1 (6 bases). The CDR3 is 14 residues long. Per the germline V gene, CDR1 is SGDLS and CDR2 is YYNGEE. V shed 4 bases and J shed 6 bases, with 14 bases lying between them. This chain's CDR3 is CASSPSTGINEQFF. DNA for the CDR3: TGTGCCAGCAGCCCCTCTACAGGGATCAATGAGCAGTTCTTC.

V gene TRBV11-3 combines with J gene TRBJ2-3; unclear D gene. CDR3 size: 13 residues. V lost 1 base, J lost 6 bases, and 8 bases lay in between. Germline CDR1 SGHNT, CDR2 YENEEA. The CDR3 bases are TGTGCCAGCAGCTTAGGGCCCACGGATACGCAGTATTTT. Residues: CASSLGPTDTQYF.

The J gene is TRBJ2-1, the V gene TRBV19, with D possibly matching TRBD1 (5 bases). This CDR3 has 12 residues. Germline lookup yields CDR1 LNHDA and CDR2 SQIVND (reference sequence). Trimming shortened V by 5 bases and J by 7 bases, and 9 bases separated the two germline ends. This CDR3 reads CASSLRQNEQFF. DNA for the CDR3: TGTGCCAGTAGTTTAAGACAGAATGAGCAGTTCTTC.

CDR3 sequence reads: CASSVNGGAAEQYF. The CDR3, as DNA: TGCGCCAGCAGCGTTAACGGGGGGGCCGCCGAGCAGTACTTC. The chain carries TRBV5-1 and TRBJ2-7; 8 bases are a match to TRBD2. Germline loops: CDR1 SGHRS, CDR2 YFSETQ. The V and J ends lost 4 bases and 6 bases, in that order; junction bases with no gene match: 9. This CDR3 has 14 amino acids.

V is TRBV11-2 and J is TRBJ2-3, with unresolved D. The CDR3 is 17 amino acids. Trimming took off 1 base at V and 0 bases at J, with 14 bases between the two ends. The germline V gene encodes CDR1 SGHAT and CDR2 FQNNGV. CDR3 nucleotide sequence: TGTGCCAGCAGCTTAGCGTCTGCGTCATATAGCACAGATACGCAGTATTTT. This codes for CASSLASASYSTDTQYF.

The chain recombines TRBV5-4 with TRBJ2-5; 9 bases are a match to TRBD1. The germline gives CDR1 SGHNT, CDR2 YYREEE (reference sequence). The J segment lost 5 bases and the V segment lost 4 bases, leaving 3 bases of the junction unmatched. The CDR3 is made up of 13 amino acids. The CDR3 DNA follows: TGTGCCAGCAGCCCGGGACAGGGTGAGACCCAGTACTTC. Translated, it gives CASSPGQGETQYF.

The chain couples TRBV6-5 to TRBJ2-5; 10 bases map to TRBD1. Trimming at V came to 5 bases and at J to 5 bases, leaving 8 bases not matched to a gene. CDR3 size: 15 residues. Germline CDR1 and CDR2: MNHEY and SVGAGI. Written as DNA, the CDR3 is TGTGCCAGCAGTCCCCGGACAGGGGGATTTGAGACCCAGTACTTC. It encodes CASSPRTGGFETQYF.

The V call is TRBV6-1, the J call TRBJ1-2, with D unclear. Looked up from germline, CDR1 is MNHNS and CDR2 is SASEGT. This CDR3 has 14 residues. V was clipped by 6 bases and J by 1 base, with 12 bases between them. CDR3 sequence reads: CASRPGANNYGYTF. CDR3 nucleotides: TGTGCCAGCAGGCCTGGAGCAAATAACTATGGCTACACCTTC.

In regard to this clone: Other nucleotide sequences in the sample specify the same CDR3. The chain joins TRBV25-1 to TRBJ2-5; 9 bases are shared with TRBD1. The CDR3 covers 15 residues. The germline V gene has CDR1 MGHDK and CDR2 SYGVNS. V lost 3 bases to trimming and J lost 5 bases; unmatched junction nucleotides: 7. The CDR3 nucleotides read TGTGCCAGCAGTGAGTACAGGGGGCGGCGGGAGACCCAGTACTTC. Amino acids: CASSEYRGRRETQYF.

The V gene is TRBV4-2, the J gene TRBJ1-2; 9 nucleotides line up with TRBD1. J was trimmed by 6 bases and V by 1 base; bases with no gene match: 3. This CDR3 has 14 residues. Looked up from germline, CDR1 is LGHNA and CDR2 is YNFKEQ. The CDR3 DNA reads TGTGCCAGCAGCCAAGCCACAGGGGGCGATGGCTACACCTTC. It yields the protein CASSQATGGDGYTF.

This chain links TRBV4-2 with TRBJ1-2; D is undetermined. The CDR3 totals 15 residues. With 0 bases removed from V and 2 bases from J, the gap between germline ends came to 10 bases. Germline CDR1 reads LGHNA; CDR2 reads YNFKEQ. CDR3 nucleotide sequence: TGTGCCAGCAGCCAAGACAGATCCGTAAACTATGGCTACACCTTC. Its translation: CASSQDRSVNYGYTF.